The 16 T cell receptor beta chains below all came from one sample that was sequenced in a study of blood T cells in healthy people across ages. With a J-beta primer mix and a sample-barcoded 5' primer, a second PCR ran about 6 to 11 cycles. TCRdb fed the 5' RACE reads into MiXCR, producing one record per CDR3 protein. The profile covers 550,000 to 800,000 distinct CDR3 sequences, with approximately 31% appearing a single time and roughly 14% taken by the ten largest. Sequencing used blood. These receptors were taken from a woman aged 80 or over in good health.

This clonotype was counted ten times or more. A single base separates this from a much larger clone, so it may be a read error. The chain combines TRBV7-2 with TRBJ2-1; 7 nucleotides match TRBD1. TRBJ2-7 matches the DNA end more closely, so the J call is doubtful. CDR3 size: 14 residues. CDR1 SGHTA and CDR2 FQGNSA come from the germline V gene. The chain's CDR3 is CASSPPGGYNEQYF. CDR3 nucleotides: TGTGCCAGCAGCCCCCCAGGGGGATACAATGAGCAGTACTTC.

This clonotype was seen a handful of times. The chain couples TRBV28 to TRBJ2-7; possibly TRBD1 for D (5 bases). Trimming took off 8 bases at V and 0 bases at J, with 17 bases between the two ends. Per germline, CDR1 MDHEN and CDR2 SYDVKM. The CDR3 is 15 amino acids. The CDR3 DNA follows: TGTGCCAGCGGCCCAGGGATTGTCCTCTCCTACGAGCAGTACTTC. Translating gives CASGPGIVLSYEQYF.

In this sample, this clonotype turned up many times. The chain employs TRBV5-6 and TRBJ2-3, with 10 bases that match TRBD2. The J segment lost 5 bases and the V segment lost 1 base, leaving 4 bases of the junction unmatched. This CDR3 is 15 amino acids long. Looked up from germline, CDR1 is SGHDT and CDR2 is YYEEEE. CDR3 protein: CASSLTSGEQDTQYF. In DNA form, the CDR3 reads TGTGCCAGCAGCTTGACTAGCGGGGAACAAGATACGCAGTATTTT.

CDR3 nucleotide sequence: TGTGCCAGCAAAAAACAGGCCAATAATTCACCCCTCCACTTT. Its protein is CASKKQANNSPLHF. The chain links TRBV6-5 to TRBJ1-6; a weak D match, TRBD1 (5 bases). The CDR3 consists of 14 residues. Trimming left V 7 bases short and J 5 bases short, with 12 bases between. Germline V gene sequence: CDR1 MNHEY, CDR2 SVGAGI.

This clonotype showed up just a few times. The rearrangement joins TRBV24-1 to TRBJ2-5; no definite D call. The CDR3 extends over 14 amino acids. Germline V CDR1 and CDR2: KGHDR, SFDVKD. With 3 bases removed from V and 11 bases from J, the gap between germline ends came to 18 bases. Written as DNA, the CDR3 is TGTGCCACCAGTGATCCCCGGCCGGCCAATGAGCAGTACTTC. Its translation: CATSDPRPANEQYF.

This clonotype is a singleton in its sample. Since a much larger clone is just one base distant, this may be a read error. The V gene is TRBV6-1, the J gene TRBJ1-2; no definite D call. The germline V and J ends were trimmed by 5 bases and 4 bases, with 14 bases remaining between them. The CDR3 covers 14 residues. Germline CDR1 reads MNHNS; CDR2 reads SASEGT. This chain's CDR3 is CASSQVIGPYGYTF. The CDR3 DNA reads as TGTGCCAGCAGTCAGGTAATTGGCCCCTATGGCTACACCTTC.

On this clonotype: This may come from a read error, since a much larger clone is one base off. The CDR3 is CVSSELQGGYEQYF. CDR3 in DNA: TGTGTCAGCAGTGAACTGCAGGGGGGTTACGAGCAGTACTTC. V gene TRBV6-1 combines with J gene TRBJ2-7; D may be TRBD1 (7 bases). This CDR3 comprises 14 residues. Looked up from germline, CDR1 is MNHNS and CDR2 is SASEGT.

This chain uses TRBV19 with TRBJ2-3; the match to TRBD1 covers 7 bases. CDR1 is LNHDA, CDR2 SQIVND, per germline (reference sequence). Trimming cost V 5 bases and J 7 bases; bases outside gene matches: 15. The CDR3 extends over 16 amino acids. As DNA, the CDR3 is TGTGCCAGTAGTTCTCCGGGACAGCCCCAGTTAAATACGCAGTATTTT. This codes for CASSSPGQPQLNTQYF.

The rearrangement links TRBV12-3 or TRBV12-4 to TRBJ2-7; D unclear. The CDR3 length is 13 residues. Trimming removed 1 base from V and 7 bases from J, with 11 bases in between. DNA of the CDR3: TGTGCCAGCAGTTTAGGCTATAACGATGAGCAGTACTTC. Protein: CASSLGYNDEQYF.

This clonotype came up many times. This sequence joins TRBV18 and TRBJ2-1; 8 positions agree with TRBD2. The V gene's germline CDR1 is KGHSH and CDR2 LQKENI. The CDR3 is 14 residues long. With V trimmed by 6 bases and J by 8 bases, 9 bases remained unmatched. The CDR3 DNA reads TGTGCCAGCTCGCCAGGGGCCGGGAGGGATGAGCAGTTCTTC. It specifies CASSPGAGRDEQFF.

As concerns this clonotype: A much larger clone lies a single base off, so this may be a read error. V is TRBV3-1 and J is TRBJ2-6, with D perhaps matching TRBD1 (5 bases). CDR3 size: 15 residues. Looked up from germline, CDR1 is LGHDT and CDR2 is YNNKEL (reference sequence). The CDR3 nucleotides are TGTGCCAGCAGCCGACAAAGCTCTGGGGCCAACGTCCGGACTTTC. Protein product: CASSRQSSGANVRTF.

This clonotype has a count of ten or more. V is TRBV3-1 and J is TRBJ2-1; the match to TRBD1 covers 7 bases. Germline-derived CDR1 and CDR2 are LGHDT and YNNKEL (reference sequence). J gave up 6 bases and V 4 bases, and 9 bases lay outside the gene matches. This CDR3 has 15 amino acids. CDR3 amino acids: CASSLSVRQGNEQFF. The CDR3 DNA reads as TGTGCCAGCAGCCTATCGGTCCGACAGGGCAATGAGCAGTTCTTC.

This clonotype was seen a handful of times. The CDR3 spells CASSLTGRSLAFSRNYGYTF. The CDR3 bases are TGTGCCAGCAGCCTAACAGGCAGATCGCTAGCGTTTTCCCGTAACTATGGCTACACCTTC. The J gene is TRBJ1-2, the V gene TRBV13, with D tentatively TRBD1 (5 bases). This CDR3 region has 20 residues. V was shortened by 5 bases and J by 1 base, with 29 bases between the two germline ends. CDR1 and CDR2 from the germline V gene are PRHDT and FYEKMQ (reference sequence).

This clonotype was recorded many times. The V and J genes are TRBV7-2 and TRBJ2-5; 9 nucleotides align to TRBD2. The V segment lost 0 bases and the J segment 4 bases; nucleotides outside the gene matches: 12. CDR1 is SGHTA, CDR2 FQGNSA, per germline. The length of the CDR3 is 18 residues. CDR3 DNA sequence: TGTGCCAGCAGCTTAGCGTTACGAATTAGCGGGGGTAGAGAGACCCAGTACTTC. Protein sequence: CASSLALRISGGRETQYF.

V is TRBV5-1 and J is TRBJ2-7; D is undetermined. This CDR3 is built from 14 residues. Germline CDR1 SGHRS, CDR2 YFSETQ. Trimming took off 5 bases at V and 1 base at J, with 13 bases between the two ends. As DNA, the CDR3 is TGCGCCAGCAGTCCGGCGGTTCCGTCCTACGAGCAGTACTTC. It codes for CASSPAVPSYEQYF.

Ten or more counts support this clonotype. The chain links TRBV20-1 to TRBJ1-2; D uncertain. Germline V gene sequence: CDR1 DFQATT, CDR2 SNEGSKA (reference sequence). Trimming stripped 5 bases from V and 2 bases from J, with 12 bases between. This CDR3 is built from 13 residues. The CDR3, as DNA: TGCAGTGCTCCTCTCGGAGGAAACTATGGCTACACCTTC. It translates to CSAPLGGNYGYTF.